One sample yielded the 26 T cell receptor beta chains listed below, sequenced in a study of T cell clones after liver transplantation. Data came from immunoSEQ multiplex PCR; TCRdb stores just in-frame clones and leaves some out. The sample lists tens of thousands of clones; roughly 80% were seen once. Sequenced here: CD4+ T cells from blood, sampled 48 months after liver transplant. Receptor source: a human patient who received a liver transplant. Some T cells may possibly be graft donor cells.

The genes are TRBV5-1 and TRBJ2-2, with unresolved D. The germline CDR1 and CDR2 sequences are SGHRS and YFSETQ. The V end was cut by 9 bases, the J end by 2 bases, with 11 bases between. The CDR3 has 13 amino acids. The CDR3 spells CATSNANTGELFF. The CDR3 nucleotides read TGCGCCACCTCGAATGCTAACACCGGGGAGCTGTTTTTT.

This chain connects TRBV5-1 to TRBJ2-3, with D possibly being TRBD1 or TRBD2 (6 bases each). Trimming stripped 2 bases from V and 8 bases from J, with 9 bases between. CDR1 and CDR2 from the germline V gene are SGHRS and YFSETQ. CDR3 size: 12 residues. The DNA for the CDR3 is TGCGCCAGCAGCTTAGGAGGGGGTACGCAGTATTTT. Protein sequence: CASSLGGGTQYF.

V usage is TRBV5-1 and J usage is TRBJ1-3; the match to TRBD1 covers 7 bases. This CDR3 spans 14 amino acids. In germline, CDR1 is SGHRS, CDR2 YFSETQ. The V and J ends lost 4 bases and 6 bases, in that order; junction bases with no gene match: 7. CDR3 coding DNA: TGCGCCAGCAGCACGACGGGACAGCTAAACACCATATATTTT. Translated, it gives CASSTTGQLNTIYF.

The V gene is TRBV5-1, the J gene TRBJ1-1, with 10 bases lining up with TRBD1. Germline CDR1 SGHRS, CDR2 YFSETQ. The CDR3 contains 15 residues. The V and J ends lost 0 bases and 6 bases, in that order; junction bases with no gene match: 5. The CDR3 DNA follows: TGCGCCAGCAGCTTGGTACCGGGACAGGGGTCTGAAGCTTTCTTT. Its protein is CASSLVPGQGSEAFF. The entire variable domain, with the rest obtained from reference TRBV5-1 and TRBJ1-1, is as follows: KAGVTQTPRYLIKTRGQQVTLSCSPISGHRSVSWYQQTPGQGLQFLFEYFSETQRNKGNFPGRFSGRQFSNSRSEMNVSTLELGDSALYLCASSLVPGQGSEAFFGQGTRLTVV.

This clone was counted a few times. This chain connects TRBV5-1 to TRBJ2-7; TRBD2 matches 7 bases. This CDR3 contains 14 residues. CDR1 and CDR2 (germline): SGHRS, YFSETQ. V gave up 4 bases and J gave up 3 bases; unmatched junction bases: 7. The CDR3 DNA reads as TGCGCCAGCAGCATCGGGACTACTTACTACGAGCAGTACTTC. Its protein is CASSIGTTYYEQYF.

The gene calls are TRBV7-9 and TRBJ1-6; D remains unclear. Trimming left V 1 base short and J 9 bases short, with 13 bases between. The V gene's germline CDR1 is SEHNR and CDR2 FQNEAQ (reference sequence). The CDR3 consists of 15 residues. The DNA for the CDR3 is TGTGCCAGCAGCTTAGACTTGAACGACCTTTCACCCCTCCACTTT. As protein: CASSLDLNDLSPLHF.

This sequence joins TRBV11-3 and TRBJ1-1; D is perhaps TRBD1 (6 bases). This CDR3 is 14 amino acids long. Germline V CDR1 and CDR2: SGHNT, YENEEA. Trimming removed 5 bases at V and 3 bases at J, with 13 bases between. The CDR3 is CASSLSGDYTEAFF. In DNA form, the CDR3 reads TGTGCCAGCAGCCTGTCAGGGGATTACACTGAAGCTTTCTTT.

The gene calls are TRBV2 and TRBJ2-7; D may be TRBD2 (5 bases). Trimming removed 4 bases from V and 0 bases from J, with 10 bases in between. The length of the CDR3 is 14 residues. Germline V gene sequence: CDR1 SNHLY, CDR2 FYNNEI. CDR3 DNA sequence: TGTGCCAGCAGTGGAGGTCGGGGCTCCTACGAGCAGTACTTC. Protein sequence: CASSGGRGSYEQYF.

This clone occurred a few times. CDR3 residues: CASSVWGRTDTQYF. The CDR3 DNA follows: TGTGCCAGCAGTGTTTGGGGGAGAACAGATACGCAGTATTTT. This chain joins TRBV2 and TRBJ2-3; D is perhaps TRBD1 or TRBD2 (5 bases each). CDR1 is SNHLY and CDR2 is FYNNEI in the germline V gene. The CDR3 loop spans 14 amino acids. V was shortened by 4 bases and J by 3 bases, with 11 bases between the two germline ends.

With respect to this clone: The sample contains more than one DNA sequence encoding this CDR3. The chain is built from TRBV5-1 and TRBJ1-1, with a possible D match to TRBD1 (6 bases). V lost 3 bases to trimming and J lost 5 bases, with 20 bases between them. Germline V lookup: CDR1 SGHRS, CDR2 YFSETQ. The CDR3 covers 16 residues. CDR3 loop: CASSSGGLGGETEAFF. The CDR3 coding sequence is TGCGCCAGCAGCTCGGGGGGGTTGGGGGGCGAGACTGAAGCTTTCTTT.

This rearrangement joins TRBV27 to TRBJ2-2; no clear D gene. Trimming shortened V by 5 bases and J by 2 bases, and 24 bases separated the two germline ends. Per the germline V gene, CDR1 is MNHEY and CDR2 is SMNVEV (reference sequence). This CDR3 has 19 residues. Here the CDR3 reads CASSPITHSSRQNTGELFF. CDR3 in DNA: TGTGCCAGCAGTCCGATAACCCACAGTAGTAGGCAAAACACCGGGGAGCTGTTTTTT.

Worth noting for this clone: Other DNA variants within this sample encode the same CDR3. The CDR3 nucleotides are TGTGCCAGCAGCTTCGGGACTAGGACCTACGAGCAGTACTTC. This translates into CASSFGTRTYEQYF. This rearrangement joins TRBV7-2 to TRBJ2-7, with 8 bases lining up with TRBD2. Trimming removed 3 bases from V and 2 bases from J; junction bases left unmatched: 3. CDR3 length equals 14 residues. Germline-derived CDR1 and CDR2 are SGHTA and FQGNSA.

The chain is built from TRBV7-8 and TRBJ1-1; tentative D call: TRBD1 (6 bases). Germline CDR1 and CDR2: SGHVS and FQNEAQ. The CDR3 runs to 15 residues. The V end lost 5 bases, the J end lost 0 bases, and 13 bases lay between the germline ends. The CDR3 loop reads CASSRGGGLNTEAFF. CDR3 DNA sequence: TGTGCCAGCAGCCGCGGGGGGGGGCTGAACACTGAAGCTTTCTTT.

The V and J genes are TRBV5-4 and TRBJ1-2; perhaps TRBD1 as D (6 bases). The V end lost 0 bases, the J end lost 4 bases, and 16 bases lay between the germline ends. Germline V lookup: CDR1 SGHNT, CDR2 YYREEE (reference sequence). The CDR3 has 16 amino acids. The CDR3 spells CASSLESGGGGYGYTF. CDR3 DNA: TGTGCCAGCAGCTTGGAGTCAGGAGGGGGTGGCTATGGCTACACCTTC.

In DNA form, the CDR3 reads TGTGCCAGAAGCCCCAACAGGCCCCGACAAGAGACCCAGTACTTC. Its protein product is CARSPNRPRQETQYF. The V gene is TRBV5-3, the J gene TRBJ2-5, with D possibly being TRBD1 (5 bases). TRBV5-3 is marked as an open reading frame, function uncertain. Trimming removed 4 bases from V and 2 bases from J, with 15 bases in between. The CDR3 runs 15 residues.

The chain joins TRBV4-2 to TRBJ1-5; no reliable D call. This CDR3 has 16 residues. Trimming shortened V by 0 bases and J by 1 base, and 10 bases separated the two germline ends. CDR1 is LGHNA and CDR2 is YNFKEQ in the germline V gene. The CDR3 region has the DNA TGTGCCAGCAGCCAAGATTTCTTCGGAAGCAATCAGCCCCAGCATTTT. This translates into CASSQDFFGSNQPQHF.

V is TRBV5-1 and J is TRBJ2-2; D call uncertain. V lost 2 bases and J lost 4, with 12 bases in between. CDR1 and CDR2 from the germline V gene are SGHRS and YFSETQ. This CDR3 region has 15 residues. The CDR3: CASSFRSEATGELFF. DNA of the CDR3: TGCGCCAGCAGCTTCAGGTCCGAGGCCACCGGGGAGCTGTTTTTT.

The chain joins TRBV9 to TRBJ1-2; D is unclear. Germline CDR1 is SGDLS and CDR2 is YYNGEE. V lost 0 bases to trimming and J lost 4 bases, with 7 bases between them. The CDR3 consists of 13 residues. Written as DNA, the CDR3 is TGTGCCAGCAGCGTAGGAACAATCTATGGCTACACCTTC. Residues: CASSVGTIYGYTF.

The CDR3 sequence is CASSKLDTEAFF. CDR3 sequence (DNA): TGTGCCAGCAGCAAATTGGACACTGAAGCTTTCTTT. The chain couples TRBV5-5 to TRBJ1-1; no firm D call. This CDR3 contains 12 residues. Germline V gene lookup returns CDR1 SGHKS and CDR2 YYEKEE (reference sequence). V was cut by 4 bases and J by 3 bases, with 7 bases left in between.

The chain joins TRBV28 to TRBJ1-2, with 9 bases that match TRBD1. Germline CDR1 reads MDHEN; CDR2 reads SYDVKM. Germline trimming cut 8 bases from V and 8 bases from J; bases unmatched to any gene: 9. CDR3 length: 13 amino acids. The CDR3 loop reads CASQRGQGQGYTF. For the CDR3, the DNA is TGTGCCAGCCAACGAGGACAGGGGCAAGGCTACACCTTC.

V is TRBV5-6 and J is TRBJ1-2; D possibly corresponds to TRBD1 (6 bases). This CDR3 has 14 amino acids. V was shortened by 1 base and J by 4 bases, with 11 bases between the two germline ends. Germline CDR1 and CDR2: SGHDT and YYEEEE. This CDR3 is CASSLPTGVYGYTF. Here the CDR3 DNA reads TGTGCCAGCAGCTTGCCGACAGGCGTCTATGGCTACACCTTC.

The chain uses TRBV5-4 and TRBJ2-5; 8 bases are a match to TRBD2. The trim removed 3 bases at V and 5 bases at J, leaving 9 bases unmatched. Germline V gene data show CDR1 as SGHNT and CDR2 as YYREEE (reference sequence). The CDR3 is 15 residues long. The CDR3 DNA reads TGTGCCAGCAGCTCTAACCGGGGGGGCGGGGAGACCCAGTACTTC. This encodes CASSSNRGGGETQYF.

Here the CDR3 DNA reads TGTGCCAGCAGCTTAAGGAGCCAAACCGAGCAGTACTTC. This sequence encodes CASSLRSQTEQYF. The V call is TRBV7-3, the J call TRBJ2-7, with unresolved D. The germline V and J ends were trimmed by 1 base and 6 bases, with 10 bases remaining between them. Germline CDR1 SGHTA, CDR2 FQGTGA. This CDR3 comprises 13 residues.

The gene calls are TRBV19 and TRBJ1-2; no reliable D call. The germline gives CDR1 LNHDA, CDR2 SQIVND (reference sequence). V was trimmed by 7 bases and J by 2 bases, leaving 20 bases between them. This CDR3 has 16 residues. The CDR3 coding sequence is TGTGCCAGTACCTTCCTCAGAGGTGTCAGAAACTATGGCTACACCTTC. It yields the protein CASTFLRGVRNYGYTF.

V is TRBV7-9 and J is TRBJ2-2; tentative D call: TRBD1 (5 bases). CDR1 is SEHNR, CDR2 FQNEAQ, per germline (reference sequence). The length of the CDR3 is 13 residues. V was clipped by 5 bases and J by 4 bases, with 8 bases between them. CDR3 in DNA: TGTGCCAGCAGCCCAGACAGCACCGGGGAGCTGTTTTTT. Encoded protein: CASSPDSTGELFF.

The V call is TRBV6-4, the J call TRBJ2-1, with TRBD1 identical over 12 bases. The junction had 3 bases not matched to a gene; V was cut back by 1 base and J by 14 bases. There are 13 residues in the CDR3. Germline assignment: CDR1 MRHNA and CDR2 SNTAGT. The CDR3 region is CASSDWDRGLKFF. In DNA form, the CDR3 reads TGTGCCAGCAGTGACTGGGACAGGGGGCTTAAGTTCTTC.